The 29 T cell receptor beta chains presented below share a single source sample, sequenced in a study of blood T cell repertoires in COVID-19. This table comes from immunoSEQ multiplex PCR, and its TCRdb copy is limited to in-frame clones, with some not included. The table has about 220,000 clones, 70% to 85% seen once. Sequencing was carried out using PBMCs or T cells enriched from blood (not recorded which). These TCRs come from a woman aged 35 to 49 with acute COVID-19.

This clone was recorded only once. This sequence joins TRBV27 and TRBJ2-1; D remains unclear. V was trimmed by 6 bases and J by 6 bases, leaving 18 bases between them. Germline assignment: CDR1 MNHEY and CDR2 SMNVEV (reference sequence). This CDR3 spans 15 amino acids. CDR3: CASSAQTPNSNEQFF. The CDR3 DNA is TGTGCCAGCAGCGCGCAGACTCCGAACTCCAATGAGCAGTTCTTC.

The J gene is TRBJ1-5, the V gene TRBV2; TRBD1 matches 7 bases. The CDR3 has 15 amino acids. Germline CDR1 is SNHLY and CDR2 is FYNNEI. V lost 3 bases, J lost 3 bases, and 5 bases stayed unmatched. DNA of the CDR3: TGTGCCAGCAGTGACGTGGGACAGTTCAATCAGCCCCAGCATTTT. Translating it yields CASSDVGQFNQPQHF.

This chain uses TRBV19 with TRBJ1-4; 8 bases fit TRBD1. This CDR3 comprises 14 residues. V dropped 5 bases and J dropped 8; count of bases not matched to a gene: 7. Germline-derived CDR1 and CDR2 are LNHDA and SQIVND (reference sequence). The CDR3 protein is CASSPRAGGEKLFF. For the CDR3, the DNA is TGTGCCAGTAGTCCTCGGGCAGGGGGCGAAAAACTGTTTTTT.

The gene calls are TRBV28 and TRBJ2-7; TRBD1 matches at 7 bases. This CDR3 contains 12 residues. Losses at the gene ends were 8 bases for V and 7 bases for J; bases not matched to a gene: 8. From germline, CDR1 is MDHEN and CDR2 SYDVKM. The CDR3 DNA reads as TGTGCCAGCCAAAACAGGGGTTGGGAGCAGTACTTC. This translates into CASQNRGWEQYF.

The chain is built from TRBV5-4 and TRBJ1-1; 7 bases agree with TRBD1. J gave up 10 bases and V 1 base, and 4 bases lay outside the gene matches. The germline V gene has CDR1 SGHNT and CDR2 YYREEE (reference sequence). The length of the CDR3 is 12 residues. The CDR3 region has the DNA TGTGCCAGCAGCTTGACAGGGGACGTAGCTTTCTTT. Its protein is CASSLTGDVAFF.

This clone has only one observation. The V gene is TRBV18, the J gene TRBJ2-6; no definite D call. Germline V lookup: CDR1 KGHSH, CDR2 LQKENI. The CDR3 has 14 residues. V was cut by 2 bases and J by 0 bases, with 2 bases left in between. The CDR3 region is CASSPYSGANVLTF. The CDR3 coding sequence is TGTGCCAGCTCACCATACTCTGGGGCCAACGTCCTGACTTTC.

The CDR3 DNA reads as TGTGCCAGCAGACGAACCACCGGGGGTAACTATGGCTACACCTTC. As protein: CASRRTTGGNYGYTF. The chain recombines TRBV13 with TRBJ1-2; possibly TRBD1 for D (5 bases). From germline, CDR1 is PRHDT and CDR2 FYEKMQ (reference sequence). V lost 6 bases, J lost 1 base, and 15 bases lay in between. This CDR3 region has 15 residues.

CDR3 nucleotide sequence: TGTGCCAGCAGCCCTCGCGGCAGCGCGAACACCGGGGAGCTGTTTTTT. Translation: CASSPRGSANTGELFF. The chain is built from TRBV7-9 and TRBJ2-2, with D unresolved. V was clipped by 5 bases and J by 0 bases, with 13 bases between them. This CDR3 is built from 16 residues. Germline CDR1 and CDR2: SEHNR and FQNEAQ (reference sequence). Full variable domain (rest looked up from reference TRBV7-9 and TRBJ2-2): DTGVSQNPRHKITKRGQNVTFRCDPISEHNRLYWYRQTLGQGPEFLTYFQNEAQLEKSRLLSDRFSAERPKGSFSTLEIQRTEQGDSAMYLCASSPRGSANTGELFFGEGSRLTVL.

A single count supports this clone. V usage is TRBV7-2 and J usage is TRBJ2-4; 8 nucleotides line up with TRBD2. Germline V gives CDR1 SGHTA, CDR2 FQGNSA. The CDR3 extends over 16 amino acids. Trimming took 1 base from V and 5 from J; bases not matched to a gene: 7. CDR3 residues: CASSLGRGGTQNIQYF. The CDR3 DNA reads as TGTGCCAGCAGCTTAGGCCGCGGGGGGACCCAAAACATTCAGTACTTC.

This clone was seen a few times. The chain combines TRBV25-1 with TRBJ1-2; D not certain. The V and J ends lost 5 bases and 0 bases respectively, with 7 bases between them. CDR3 length: 13 amino acids. Germline CDR1 is MGHDK and CDR2 is SYGVNS. CDR3 residues: CASSHNTNYGYTF. CDR3 bases: TGTGCCAGCAGTCACAATACTAACTATGGCTACACCTTC.

The chain links TRBV6-5 to TRBJ1-5, with a possible D match to TRBD1 (6 bases). Trimming took off 6 bases at V and 4 bases at J, with 10 bases between the two ends. Germline V gene sequence: CDR1 MNHEY, CDR2 SVGAGI. The CDR3 spans 13 residues. In DNA, the CDR3 is TGTGCCAGCAGACTCGACAGGAATCAGCCCCAGCATTTT. Protein sequence: CASRLDRNQPQHF.

This chain uses TRBV9 with TRBJ1-3; weak D call: TRBD1 (6 bases). Trimming removed 4 bases at V and 2 bases at J, with 16 bases between. Looked up from germline, CDR1 is SGDLS and CDR2 is YYNGEE. The CDR3 spans 16 residues. Here the CDR3 reads CASSIETGNAGNTIYF. The CDR3 DNA reads as TGTGCCAGCAGCATCGAAACAGGGAATGCTGGAAACACCATATATTTT.

In this sample, this clone turned up a few times. V is TRBV15 and J is TRBJ2-7, with 7 bases fitting TRBD2. This CDR3 is 13 amino acids long. Trimming at V came to 5 bases and at J to 1 base, leaving 2 bases not matched to a gene. The V gene's germline CDR1 is LNHNV and CDR2 YYDKDF (reference sequence). The CDR3 region has the DNA TGTGCCACCAGCGGGGGGGGGTCCTACGAGCAGTACTTC. Residues: CATSGGGSYEQYF.

The V and J genes are TRBV11-2 and TRBJ2-7; 8 bases are shared with TRBD2. In germline, CDR1 is SGHAT, CDR2 FQNNGV. V dropped 2 bases and J dropped 2; count of bases not matched to a gene: 2. The CDR3 spans 14 residues. CDR3 DNA sequence: TGTGCCAGCAGCTTACGCGGGGGGACCTACGAGCAGTACTTC. It translates to CASSLRGGTYEQYF.

The V and J genes are TRBV27 and TRBJ1-1; TRBD1 matches 7 bases. The junction had 4 bases not matched to a gene; V was cut back by 5 bases and J by 1 base. The V gene's germline CDR1 is MNHEY and CDR2 SMNVEV (reference sequence). The CDR3 is 14 residues long. The CDR3 DNA sequence: TGTGCCAGCAGTCTTCGGGACAGGAACACTGAAGCTTTCTTT. Its protein is CASSLRDRNTEAFF.

The V and J genes are TRBV18 and TRBJ1-4; the D gene is possibly TRBD1 (5 bases). V lost 6 bases to trimming and J lost 8 bases, with 16 bases between them. The CDR3 runs to 14 residues. From germline, CDR1 is KGHSH and CDR2 LQKENI. CDR3 sequence reads: CASSPMGGQEKLFF. CDR3 nucleotide sequence: TGTGCCAGCTCCCCTATGGGGGGTCAAGAAAAACTGTTTTTT.

This rearrangement joins TRBV7-2 to TRBJ1-2; 7 positions match TRBD1. This CDR3 is built from 15 residues. V gave up 5 bases and J gave up 1 base; unmatched junction bases: 7. Germline CDR1 and CDR2: SGHTA and FQGNSA. For the CDR3, the DNA is TGTGCCAGCAGCCCTACAGGGGATAATAACTATGGCTACACCTTC. Residues: CASSPTGDNNYGYTF.

The chain uses TRBV11-3 and TRBJ2-2, with a weak D call TRBD1 (5 bases). CDR3 length equals 16 residues. Germline V gene sequence: CDR1 SGHNT, CDR2 YENEEA. The V end was cut by 1 base, the J end by 1 base, with 10 bases between. CDR3 region: CASSLGIGVNTGELFF. CDR3 in DNA: TGTGCCAGCAGCTTAGGGATAGGGGTGAACACCGGGGAGCTGTTTTTT.

The chain carries TRBV7-2 and TRBJ2-5; D not certain. Germline CDR1 and CDR2: SGHTA and FQGNSA. The CDR3 contains 14 residues. V was shortened by 1 base and J by 2 bases, with 8 bases between the two germline ends. The CDR3 protein is CASSLVPQQETQYF. For the CDR3, the DNA is TGTGCCAGCAGCTTAGTCCCCCAGCAAGAGACCCAGTACTTC.

V gene TRBV4-3 combines with J gene TRBJ1-1, with D tentatively TRBD1 (6 bases). The CDR3 runs 16 residues. In germline, CDR1 is LGHNA, CDR2 YSLEER. The V and J ends lost 1 base and 2 bases respectively, with 14 bases between them. The CDR3 sequence: CASSQGPGVANTEAFF. The CDR3 DNA is TGCGCCAGCAGCCAAGGGCCAGGGGTGGCCAACACTGAAGCTTTCTTT.

The V call is TRBV3-1 (or the pseudogene TRBV3-2), the J call TRBJ2-2; TRBD1 agrees at 8 bases. V shed 5 bases, J shed 0 bases, and the junction held 20 bases outside the gene matches. Germline V lookup: CDR1 LGHDT, CDR2 YNNKEL (reference sequence). This CDR3 region has 21 residues. CDR3: CASSGGWTGLKPDANTGELFF. In nucleotides, the CDR3 is TGTGCCAGCAGCGGAGGATGGACAGGGCTAAAACCAGACGCGAACACCGGGGAGCTGTTTTTT.

The chain uses TRBV3-1 (or the pseudogene TRBV3-2) and TRBJ1-1, with D possibly TRBD1 on 6 matching bases. The CDR3 has 16 amino acids. V shed 4 bases and J shed 2 bases, with 17 bases lying between them. The germline V gene encodes CDR1 LGHDT and CDR2 YNNKEL (reference sequence). CDR3 DNA: TGTGCCAGCAGCCCATATCACGGGACAACAAACACTGAAGCTTTCTTT. Its translation is CASSPYHGTTNTEAFF.

The chain has TRBV7-3 and TRBJ2-3; D perhaps matches TRBD2 (6 bases). The CDR3 consists of 16 residues. V lost 4 bases to trimming and J lost 3 bases, with 17 bases between them. The germline gives CDR1 SGHTA, CDR2 FQGTGA. The CDR3 reads CASSSSSDGMTDTQYF. The DNA for the CDR3 is TGTGCCAGCAGCTCTTCTAGCGATGGAATGACAGATACGCAGTATTTT.

The chain links TRBV5-1 to TRBJ2-1; 10 bases map to TRBD2. Germline V gene sequence: CDR1 SGHRS, CDR2 YFSETQ. This CDR3 is built from 18 residues. V gave up 4 bases and J gave up 0 bases; unmatched junction bases: 10. CDR3 sequence: CASSPYGASGSSYNEQFF. CDR3 DNA: TGCGCCAGCAGCCCCTATGGGGCTAGCGGGAGCTCCTACAATGAGCAGTTCTTC. Based on the CDR3 plus reference TRBV5-1 and TRBJ2-1, the full variable domain is KAGVTQTPRYLIKTRGQQVTLSCSPISGHRSVSWYQQTPGQGLQFLFEYFSETQRNKGNFPGRFSGRQFSNSRSEMNVSTLELGDSALYLCASSPYGASGSSYNEQFFGPGTRLTVL.

This clone came up once. The genes are TRBV5-4 and TRBJ2-3, with D tentatively TRBD1 (6 bases). CDR1 is SGHNT and CDR2 is YYREEE in the germline V gene (reference sequence). This CDR3 contains 14 residues. V shed 4 bases and J shed 4 bases, with 13 bases lying between them. The CDR3 DNA is TGTGCCAGCAGCCAAGACAGGATCCCAGATACGCAGTATTTT. Translated, it gives CASSQDRIPDTQYF. The variable domain in full, completed from reference TRBV5-4 and TRBJ2-3, reads ETGVTQSPTHLIKTRGQQVTLRCSSQSGHNTVSWYQQALGQGPQFIFQYYREEENGRGNFPPRFSGLQFPNYSSELNVNALELDDSALYLCASSQDRIPDTQYFGPGTRLTVL.

This rearrangement joins TRBV7-2 to TRBJ2-4, with TRBD1 matching 7 bases. The CDR3 covers 14 residues. The germline V gene encodes CDR1 SGHTA and CDR2 FQGNSA. With V trimmed by 4 bases and J by 9 bases, 9 bases remained unmatched. CDR3: CASSSGQVEGIQYF. In DNA form, the CDR3 reads TGTGCCAGCAGCTCAGGACAGGTTGAGGGCATTCAGTACTTC.

CDR3 in amino acids: CASTGRENTEAFF. The CDR3 DNA follows: TGTGCCAGCACGGGGAGAGAGAACACTGAAGCTTTCTTT. The gene calls are TRBV6-5 and TRBJ1-1; the D is unclear. Germline values: CDR1 MNHEY, CDR2 SVGAGI. Trimming left V 7 bases short and J 1 base short, with 10 bases between. The CDR3 runs to 13 residues.

V usage is TRBV25-1 and J usage is TRBJ1-5; D gene ambiguous. This CDR3 has 16 amino acids. The V end lost 4 bases, the J end lost 0 bases, and 13 bases lay between the germline ends. Germline-derived CDR1 and CDR2 are MGHDK and SYGVNS. The CDR3 sequence: CASSADKPYSNQPQHF. The CDR3 coding sequence is TGTGCCAGCAGTGCTGACAAGCCCTATAGCAATCAGCCCCAGCATTTT.

The V and J genes are TRBV6-5 and TRBJ1-3, with 7 bases that match TRBD1. Germline lookup yields CDR1 MNHEY and CDR2 SVGAGI. The CDR3 has 15 amino acids. The V gene end was trimmed by 10 bases and the J gene end by 4 bases; junction bases not matched to a gene: 13. CDR3 sequence reads: CATSPPGQLGNTIYF. The CDR3 region has the DNA TGTGCCACATCCCCCCCGGGACAGTTGGGAAACACCATATATTTT.